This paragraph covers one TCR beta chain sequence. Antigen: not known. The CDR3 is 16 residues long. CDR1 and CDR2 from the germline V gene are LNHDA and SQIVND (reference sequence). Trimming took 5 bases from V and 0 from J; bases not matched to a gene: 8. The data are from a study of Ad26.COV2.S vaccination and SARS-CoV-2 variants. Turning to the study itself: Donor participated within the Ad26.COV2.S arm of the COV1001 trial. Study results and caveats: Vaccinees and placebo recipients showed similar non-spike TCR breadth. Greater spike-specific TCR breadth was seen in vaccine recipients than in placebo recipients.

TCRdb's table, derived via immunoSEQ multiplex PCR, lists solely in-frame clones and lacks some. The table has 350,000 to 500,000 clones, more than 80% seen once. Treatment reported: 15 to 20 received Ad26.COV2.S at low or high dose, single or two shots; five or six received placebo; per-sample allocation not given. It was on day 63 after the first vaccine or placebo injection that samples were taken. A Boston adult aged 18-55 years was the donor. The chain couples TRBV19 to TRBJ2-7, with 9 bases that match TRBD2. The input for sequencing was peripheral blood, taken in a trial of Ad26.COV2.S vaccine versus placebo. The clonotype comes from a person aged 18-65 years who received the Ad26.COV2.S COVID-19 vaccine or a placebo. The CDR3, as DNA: TGTGCCAGTAGTCTAGCGGGAATCAGCACCTCCTACGAGCAGTACTTC. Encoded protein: CASSLAGISTSYEQYF.